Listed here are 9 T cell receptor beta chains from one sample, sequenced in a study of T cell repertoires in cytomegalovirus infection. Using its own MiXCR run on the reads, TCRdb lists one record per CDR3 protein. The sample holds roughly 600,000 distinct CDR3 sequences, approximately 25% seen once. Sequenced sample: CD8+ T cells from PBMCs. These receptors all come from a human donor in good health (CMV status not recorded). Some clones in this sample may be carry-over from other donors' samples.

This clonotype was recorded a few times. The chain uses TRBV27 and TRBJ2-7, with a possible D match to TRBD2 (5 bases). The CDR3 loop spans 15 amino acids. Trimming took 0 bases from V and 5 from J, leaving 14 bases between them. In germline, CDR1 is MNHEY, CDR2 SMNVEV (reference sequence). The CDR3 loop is CASSLSRRANHEQYF. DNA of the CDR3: TGTGCCAGCAGTTTATCGAGGCGGGCTAACCACGAGCAGTACTTC.

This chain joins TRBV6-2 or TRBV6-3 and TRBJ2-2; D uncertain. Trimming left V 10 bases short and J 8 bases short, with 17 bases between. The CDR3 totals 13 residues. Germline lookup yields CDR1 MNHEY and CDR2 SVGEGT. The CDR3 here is CAIRTGALGELFF. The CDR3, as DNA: TGTGCCATCCGGACCGGCGCTTTGGGGGAGCTGTTTTTT.

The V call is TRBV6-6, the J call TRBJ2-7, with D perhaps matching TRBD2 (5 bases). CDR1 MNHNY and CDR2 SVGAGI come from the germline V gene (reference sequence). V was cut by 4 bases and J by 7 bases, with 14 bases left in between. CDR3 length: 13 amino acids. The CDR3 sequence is CASSSILDGEQYV. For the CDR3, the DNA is TGTGCCAGCAGTTCAATACTAGACGGGGAGCAGTACGTC.

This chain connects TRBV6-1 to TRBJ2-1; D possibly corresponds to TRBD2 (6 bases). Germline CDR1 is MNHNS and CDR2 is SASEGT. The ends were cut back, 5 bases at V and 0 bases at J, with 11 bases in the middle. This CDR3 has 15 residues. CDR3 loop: CASSYGEASYNEQFF. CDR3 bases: TGTGCCAGCAGTTACGGGGAGGCCTCCTACAATGAGCAGTTCTTC.

CDR3 in amino acids: CASSSWGYGMLNTGELFF. The DNA of the CDR3 is TGTGCCAGCAGCTCCTGGGGATACGGGATGCTGAACACCGGGGAGCTGTTTTTT. The gene calls are TRBV11-3 and TRBJ2-2, with D perhaps matching TRBD2 (5 bases). The CDR3 totals 18 residues. With 4 bases removed from V and 1 base from J, the gap between germline ends came to 19 bases. CDR1 and CDR2 from the germline V gene are SGHNT and YENEEA.

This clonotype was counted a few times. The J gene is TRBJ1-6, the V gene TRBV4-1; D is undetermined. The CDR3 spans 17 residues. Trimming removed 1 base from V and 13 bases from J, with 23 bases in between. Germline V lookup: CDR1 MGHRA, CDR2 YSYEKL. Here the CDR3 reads CASSQVIDRKALWPLHF. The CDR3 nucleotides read TGCGCCAGCAGCCAAGTGATCGACCGAAAGGCCCTTTGGCCCCTCCACTTT.

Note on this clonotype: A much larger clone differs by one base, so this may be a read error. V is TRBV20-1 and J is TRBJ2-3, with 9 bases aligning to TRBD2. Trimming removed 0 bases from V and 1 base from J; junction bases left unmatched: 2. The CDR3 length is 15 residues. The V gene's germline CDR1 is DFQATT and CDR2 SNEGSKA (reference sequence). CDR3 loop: CSARDVAGGTDTQYF. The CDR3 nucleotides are TGCAGTGCTAGAGATGTAGCGGGGGGCACAGATACGCAGTATTTT.

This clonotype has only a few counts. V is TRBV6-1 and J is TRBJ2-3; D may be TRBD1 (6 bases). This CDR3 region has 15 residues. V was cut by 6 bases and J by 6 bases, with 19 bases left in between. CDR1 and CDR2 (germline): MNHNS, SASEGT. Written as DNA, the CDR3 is TGTGCCAGCAGACCCCATCAGGGGAAGTTGGATACGCAGTATTTT. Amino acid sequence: CASRPHQGKLDTQYF.

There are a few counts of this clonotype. The DNA for the CDR3 is TGTGCCAGCGGGACGGAAACCTACGAGCAGTACGTC. Protein product: CASGTETYEQYV. The V call is TRBV6-2 or TRBV6-3, the J call TRBJ2-7, with D perhaps matching TRBD1 or TRBD2 (5 bases each). The CDR3 runs to 12 residues. Germline CDR1 reads MNHEY; CDR2 reads SVGEGT. V lost 8 bases to trimming and J lost 2 bases, with 10 bases between them.